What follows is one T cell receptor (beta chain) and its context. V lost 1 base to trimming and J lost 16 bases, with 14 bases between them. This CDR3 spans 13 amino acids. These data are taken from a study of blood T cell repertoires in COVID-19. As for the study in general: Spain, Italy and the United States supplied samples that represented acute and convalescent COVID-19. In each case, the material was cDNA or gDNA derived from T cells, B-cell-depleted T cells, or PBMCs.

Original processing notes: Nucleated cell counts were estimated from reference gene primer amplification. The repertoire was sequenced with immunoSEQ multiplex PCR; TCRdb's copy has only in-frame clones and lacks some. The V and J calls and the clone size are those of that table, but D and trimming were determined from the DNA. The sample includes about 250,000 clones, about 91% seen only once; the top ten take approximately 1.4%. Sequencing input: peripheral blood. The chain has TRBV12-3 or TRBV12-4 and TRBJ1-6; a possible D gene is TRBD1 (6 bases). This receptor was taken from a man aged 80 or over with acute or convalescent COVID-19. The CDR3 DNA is TGTGCCAGCAGTTTAGACACAGGGTTTCGTCTCCACTTT. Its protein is CASSLDTGFRLHF.